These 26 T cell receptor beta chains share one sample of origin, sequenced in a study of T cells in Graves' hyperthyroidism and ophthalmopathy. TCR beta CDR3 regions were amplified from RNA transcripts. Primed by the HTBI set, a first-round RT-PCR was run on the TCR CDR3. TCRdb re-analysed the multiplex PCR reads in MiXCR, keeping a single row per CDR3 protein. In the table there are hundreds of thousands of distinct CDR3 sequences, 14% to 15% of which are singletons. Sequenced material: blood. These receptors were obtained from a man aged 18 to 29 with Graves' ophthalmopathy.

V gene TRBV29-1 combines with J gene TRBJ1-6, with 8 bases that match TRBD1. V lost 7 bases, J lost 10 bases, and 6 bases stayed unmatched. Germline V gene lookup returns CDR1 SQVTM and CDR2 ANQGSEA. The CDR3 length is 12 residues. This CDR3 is CSAGGAGSPLHF. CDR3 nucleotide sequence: TGCAGCGCAGGGGGCGCGGGATCACCCCTCCACTTT.

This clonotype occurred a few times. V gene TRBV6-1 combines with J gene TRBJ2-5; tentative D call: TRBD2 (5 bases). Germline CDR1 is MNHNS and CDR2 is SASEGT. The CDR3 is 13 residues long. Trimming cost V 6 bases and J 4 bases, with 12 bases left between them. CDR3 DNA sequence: TGTGCCAGCAGAACGGGGTTCTTAGAGACCCAGTACTTC. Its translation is CASRTGFLETQYF.

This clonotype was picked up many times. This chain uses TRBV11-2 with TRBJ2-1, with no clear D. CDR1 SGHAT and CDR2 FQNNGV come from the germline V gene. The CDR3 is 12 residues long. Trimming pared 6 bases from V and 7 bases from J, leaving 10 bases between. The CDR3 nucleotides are TGTGCCAGCAGAACCTACTTGAATGAGCAGTTCTTC. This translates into CASRTYLNEQFF.

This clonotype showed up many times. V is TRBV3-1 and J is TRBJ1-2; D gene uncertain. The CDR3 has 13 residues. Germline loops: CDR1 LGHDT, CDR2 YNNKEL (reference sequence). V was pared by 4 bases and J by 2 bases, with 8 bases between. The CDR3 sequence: CASSPGMNYGYTF. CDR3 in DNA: TGTGCCAGCAGCCCCGGGATGAACTATGGCTACACCTTC.

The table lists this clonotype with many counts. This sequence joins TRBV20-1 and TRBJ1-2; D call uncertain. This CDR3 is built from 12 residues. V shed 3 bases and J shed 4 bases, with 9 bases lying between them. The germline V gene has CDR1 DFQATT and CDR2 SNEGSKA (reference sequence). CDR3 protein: CSAREDPYGYTF. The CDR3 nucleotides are TGCAGTGCTAGGGAGGACCCCTATGGCTACACCTTC.

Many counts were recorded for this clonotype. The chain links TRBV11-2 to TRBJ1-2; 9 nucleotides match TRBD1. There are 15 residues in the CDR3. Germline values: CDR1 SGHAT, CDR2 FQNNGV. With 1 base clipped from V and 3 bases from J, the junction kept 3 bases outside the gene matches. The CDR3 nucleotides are TGTGCCAGCAGCTTAGTTGGGACAGGGCACTATGGCTACACCTTC. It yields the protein CASSLVGTGHYGYTF. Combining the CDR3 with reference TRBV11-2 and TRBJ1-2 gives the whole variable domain EAGVAQSPRYKIIEKRQSVAFWCNPISGHATLYWYQQILGQGPKLLIQFQNNGVVDDSQLPKDRFSAERLKGVDSTLKIQPAKLEDSAVYLCASSLVGTGHYGYTFGSGTRLTVV.

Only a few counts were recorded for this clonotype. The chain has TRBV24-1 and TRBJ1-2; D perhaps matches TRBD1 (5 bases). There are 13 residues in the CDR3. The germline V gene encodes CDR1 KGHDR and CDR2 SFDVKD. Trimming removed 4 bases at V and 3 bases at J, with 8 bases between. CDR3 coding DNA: TGTGCCACCAGTGAGGAGACAGACTATGGCTACACCTTC. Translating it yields CATSEETDYGYTF.

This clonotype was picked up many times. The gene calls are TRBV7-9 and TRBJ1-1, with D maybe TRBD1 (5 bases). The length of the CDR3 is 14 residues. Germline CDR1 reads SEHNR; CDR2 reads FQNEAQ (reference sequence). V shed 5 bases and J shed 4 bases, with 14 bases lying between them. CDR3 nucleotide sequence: TGTGCCAGCAGCGAAAGGGGCGATAGCACTGAAGCTTTCTTT. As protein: CASSERGDSTEAFF. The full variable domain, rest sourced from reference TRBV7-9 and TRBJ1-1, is DTGVSQNPRHKITKRGQNVTFRCDPISEHNRLYWYRQTLGQGPEFLTYFQNEAQLEKSRLLSDRFSAERPKGSFSTLEIQRTEQGDSAMYLCASSERGDSTEAFFGQGTRLTVV.

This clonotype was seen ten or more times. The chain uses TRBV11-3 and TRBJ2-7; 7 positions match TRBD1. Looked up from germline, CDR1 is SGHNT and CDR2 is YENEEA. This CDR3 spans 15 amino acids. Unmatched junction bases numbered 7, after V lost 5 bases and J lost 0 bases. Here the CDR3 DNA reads TGTGCCAGCAGCCACTCGACAGGGAGCTCCTACGAGCAGTACTTC. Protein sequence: CASSHSTGSSYEQYF.

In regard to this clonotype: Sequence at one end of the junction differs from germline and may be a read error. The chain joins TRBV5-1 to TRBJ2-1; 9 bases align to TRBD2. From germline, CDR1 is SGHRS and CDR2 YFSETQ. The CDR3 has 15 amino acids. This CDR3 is CTSSLGSGGYNEQFF. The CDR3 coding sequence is TGCACCAGCAGCTTGGGTAGCGGGGGCTACAATGAGCAGTTCTTC. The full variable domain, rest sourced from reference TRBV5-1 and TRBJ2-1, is KAGVTQTPRYLIKTRGQQVTLSCSPISGHRSVSWYQQTPGQGLQFLFEYFSETQRNKGNFPGRFSGRQFSNSRSEMNVSTLELGDSALYLCTSSLGSGGYNEQFFGPGTRLTVL.

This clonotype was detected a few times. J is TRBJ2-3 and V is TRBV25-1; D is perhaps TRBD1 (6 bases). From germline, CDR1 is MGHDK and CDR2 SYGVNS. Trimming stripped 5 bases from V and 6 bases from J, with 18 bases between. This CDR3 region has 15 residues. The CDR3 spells CASSNDRPPSDTQYF. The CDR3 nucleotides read TGTGCCAGCAGTAATGACAGGCCTCCTTCTGATACGCAGTATTTT. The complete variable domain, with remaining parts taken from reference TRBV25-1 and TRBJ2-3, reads EADIYQTPRYLVIGTGKKITLECSQTMGHDKMYWYQQDPGMELHLIHYSYGVNSTEKGDLSSESTVSRIRTEHFPLTLESARPSHTSQYLCASSNDRPPSDTQYFGPGTRLTVL.

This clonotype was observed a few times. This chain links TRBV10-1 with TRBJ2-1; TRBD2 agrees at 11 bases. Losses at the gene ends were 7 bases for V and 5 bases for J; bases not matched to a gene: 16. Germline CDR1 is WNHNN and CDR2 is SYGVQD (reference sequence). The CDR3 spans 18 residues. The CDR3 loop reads CASNTPGLAVRENNEQFF. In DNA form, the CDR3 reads TGCGCCAGCAATACTCCGGGACTAGCGGTCAGGGAAAACAATGAGCAGTTCTTC.

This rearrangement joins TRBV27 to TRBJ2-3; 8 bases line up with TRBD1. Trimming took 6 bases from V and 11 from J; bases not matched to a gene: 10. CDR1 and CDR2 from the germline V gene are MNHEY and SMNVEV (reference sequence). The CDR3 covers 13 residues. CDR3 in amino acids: CASSPIEGQGQYF. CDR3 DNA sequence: TGTGCCAGCAGCCCCATCGAAGGACAGGGGCAGTATTTT.

The CDR3 DNA reads TGTGCCAGCCCGACAGGGGGCGGTGTAGATACGCAGTATTTT. Translated: CASPTGGGVDTQYF. The rearrangement joins TRBV2 to TRBJ2-3; 10 nucleotides align to TRBD1. The CDR3 sequence is 14 residues long. The trim removed 8 bases at V and 5 bases at J, leaving 7 bases unmatched. Germline CDR1 reads SNHLY; CDR2 reads FYNNEI.

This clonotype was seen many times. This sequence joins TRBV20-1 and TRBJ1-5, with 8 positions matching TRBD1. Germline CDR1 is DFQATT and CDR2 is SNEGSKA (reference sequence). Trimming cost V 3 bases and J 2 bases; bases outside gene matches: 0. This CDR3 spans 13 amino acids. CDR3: CSARGQGNQPQHF. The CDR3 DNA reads TGCAGTGCTAGGGGACAGGGCAATCAGCCCCAGCATTTT.

The CDR3 spells CASSRPWTGGNYGYTF. The CDR3 region has the DNA TGTGCCAGTAGCCGACCTTGGACAGGGGGAAACTATGGCTACACCTTC. The chain uses TRBV19 and TRBJ1-2; 10 positions agree with TRBD1. The CDR3 length is 16 residues. The germline V gene has CDR1 LNHDA and CDR2 SQIVND (reference sequence). Trimming at V came to 6 bases and at J to 2 bases, leaving 9 bases not matched to a gene.

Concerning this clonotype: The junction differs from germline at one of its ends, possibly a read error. CDR3 residues: CARSLGGRTEAFF. The CDR3 nucleotides read TGTGCCCGCAGCTTGGGGGGTAGAACTGAAGCTTTCTTT. The rearrangement links TRBV7-6 to TRBJ1-1; perhaps TRBD1 as D (5 bases). Germline CDR1 is SGHVS and CDR2 is FNYEAQ. The CDR3 consists of 13 residues.

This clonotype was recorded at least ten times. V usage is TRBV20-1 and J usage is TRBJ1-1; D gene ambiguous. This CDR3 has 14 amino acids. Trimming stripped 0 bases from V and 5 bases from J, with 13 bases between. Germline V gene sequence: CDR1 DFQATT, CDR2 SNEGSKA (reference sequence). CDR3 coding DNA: TGCAGTGCTAGAGAAGCAACGGGGTATACTGAAGCTTTCTTT. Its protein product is CSAREATGYTEAFF.

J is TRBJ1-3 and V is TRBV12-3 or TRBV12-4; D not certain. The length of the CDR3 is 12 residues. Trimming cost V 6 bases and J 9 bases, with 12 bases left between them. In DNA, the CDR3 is TGTGCCAGCAGCAGGCGGACCTCCACCATATATTTT. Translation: CASSRRTSTIYF.

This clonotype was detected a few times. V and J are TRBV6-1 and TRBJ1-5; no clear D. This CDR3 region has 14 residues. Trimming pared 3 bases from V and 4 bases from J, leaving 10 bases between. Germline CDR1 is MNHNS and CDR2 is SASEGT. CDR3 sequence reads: CASSEWQFNQPQHF. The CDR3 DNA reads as TGTGCCAGCAGTGAGTGGCAGTTTAATCAGCCCCAGCATTTT.

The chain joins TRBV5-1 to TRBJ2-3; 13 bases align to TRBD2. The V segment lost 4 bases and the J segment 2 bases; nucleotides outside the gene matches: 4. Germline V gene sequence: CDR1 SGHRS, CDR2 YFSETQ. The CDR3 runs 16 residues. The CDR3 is CASSTGLAGATDTQYF. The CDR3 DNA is TGCGCCAGCAGCACCGGACTAGCGGGGGCCACAGATACGCAGTATTTT.

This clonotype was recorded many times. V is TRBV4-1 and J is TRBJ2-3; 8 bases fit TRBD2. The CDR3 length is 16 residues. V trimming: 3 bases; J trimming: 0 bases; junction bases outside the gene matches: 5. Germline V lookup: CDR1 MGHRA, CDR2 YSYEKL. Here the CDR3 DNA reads TGCGCCAGCAGCCATCGAGCGGGGGCTAGCACAGATACGCAGTATTTT. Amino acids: CASSHRAGASTDTQYF.

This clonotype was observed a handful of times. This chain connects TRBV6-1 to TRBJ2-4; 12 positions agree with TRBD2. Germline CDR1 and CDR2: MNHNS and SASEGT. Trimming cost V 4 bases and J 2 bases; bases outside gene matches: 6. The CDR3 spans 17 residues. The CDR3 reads CASSGGLAGSTKNIQYF. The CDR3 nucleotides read TGTGCCAGCAGTGGAGGACTAGCGGGGTCGACCAAAAACATTCAGTACTTC.

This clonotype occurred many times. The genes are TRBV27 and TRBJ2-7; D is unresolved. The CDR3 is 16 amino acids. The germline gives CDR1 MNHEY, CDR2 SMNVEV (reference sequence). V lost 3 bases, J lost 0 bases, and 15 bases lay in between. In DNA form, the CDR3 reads TGTGCCAGCAGTTTGGGGTCGGCCCTGGGCTCCTACGAGCAGTACTTC. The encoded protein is CASSLGSALGSYEQYF.

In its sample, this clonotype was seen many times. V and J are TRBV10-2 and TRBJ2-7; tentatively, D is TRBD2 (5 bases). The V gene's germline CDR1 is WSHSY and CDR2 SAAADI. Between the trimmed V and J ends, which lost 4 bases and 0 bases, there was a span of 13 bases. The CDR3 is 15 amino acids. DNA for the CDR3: TGCGCCAGCAGTGCAGCGGAGGCCCTCTCCTACGAGCAGTACTTC. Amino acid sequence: CASSAAEALSYEQYF.

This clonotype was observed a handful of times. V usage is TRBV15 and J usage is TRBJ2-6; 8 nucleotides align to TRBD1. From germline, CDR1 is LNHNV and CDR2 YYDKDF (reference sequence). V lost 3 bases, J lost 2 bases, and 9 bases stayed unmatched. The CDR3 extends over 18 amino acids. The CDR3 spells CATSSIDRGGPGANVLTF. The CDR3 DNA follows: TGTGCCACCAGCAGTATAGACAGGGGCGGACCTGGGGCCAACGTCCTGACTTTC.